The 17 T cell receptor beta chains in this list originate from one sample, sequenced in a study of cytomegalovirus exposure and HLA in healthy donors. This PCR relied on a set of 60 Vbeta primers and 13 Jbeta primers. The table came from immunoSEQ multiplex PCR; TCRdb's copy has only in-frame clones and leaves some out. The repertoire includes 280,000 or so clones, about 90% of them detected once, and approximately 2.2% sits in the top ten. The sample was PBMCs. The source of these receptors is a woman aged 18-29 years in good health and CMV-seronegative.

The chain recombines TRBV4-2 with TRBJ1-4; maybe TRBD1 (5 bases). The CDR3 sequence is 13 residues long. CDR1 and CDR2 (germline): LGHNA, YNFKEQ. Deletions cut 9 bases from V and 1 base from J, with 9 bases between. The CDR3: CASGGVTNEKLFF. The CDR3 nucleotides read TGTGCCAGTGGGGGGGTAACTAATGAAAAACTGTTTTTT.

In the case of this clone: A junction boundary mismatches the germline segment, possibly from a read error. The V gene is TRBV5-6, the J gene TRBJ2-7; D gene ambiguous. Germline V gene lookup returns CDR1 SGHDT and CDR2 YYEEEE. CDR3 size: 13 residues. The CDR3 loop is CASSFGVNYEQCF. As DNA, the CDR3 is TGTGCCAGCAGCTTCGGAGTAAACTACGAGCAGTGCTTC.

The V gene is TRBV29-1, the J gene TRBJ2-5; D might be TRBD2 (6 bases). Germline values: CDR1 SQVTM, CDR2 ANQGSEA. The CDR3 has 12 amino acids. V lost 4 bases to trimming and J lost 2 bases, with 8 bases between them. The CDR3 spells CSVVGGQETQYF. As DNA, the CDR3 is TGCAGCGTTGTTGGGGGGCAAGAGACCCAGTACTTC.

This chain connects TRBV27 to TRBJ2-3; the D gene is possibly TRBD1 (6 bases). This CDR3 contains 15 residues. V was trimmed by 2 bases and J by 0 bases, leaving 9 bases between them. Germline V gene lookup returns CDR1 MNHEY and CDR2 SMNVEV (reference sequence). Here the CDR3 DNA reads TGTGCCAGCAGTTTAGAGGACAGTAGCACAGATACGCAGTATTTT. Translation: CASSLEDSSTDTQYF.

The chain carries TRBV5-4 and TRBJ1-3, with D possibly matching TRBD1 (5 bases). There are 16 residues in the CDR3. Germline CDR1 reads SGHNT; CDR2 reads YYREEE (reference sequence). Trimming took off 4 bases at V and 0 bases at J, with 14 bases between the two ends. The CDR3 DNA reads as TGTGCCAGCAGCCCTCAAACAGGAACCTCTGGAAACACCATATATTTT. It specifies CASSPQTGTSGNTIYF.

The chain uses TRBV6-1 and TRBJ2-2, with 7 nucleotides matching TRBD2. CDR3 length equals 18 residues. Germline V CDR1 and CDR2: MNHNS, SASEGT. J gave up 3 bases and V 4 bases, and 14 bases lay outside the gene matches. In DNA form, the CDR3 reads TGTGCCAGCAGTGGCTCCGGGACTAACGCGCGGGACACCGGGGAGCTGTTTTTT. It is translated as CASSGSGTNARDTGELFF.

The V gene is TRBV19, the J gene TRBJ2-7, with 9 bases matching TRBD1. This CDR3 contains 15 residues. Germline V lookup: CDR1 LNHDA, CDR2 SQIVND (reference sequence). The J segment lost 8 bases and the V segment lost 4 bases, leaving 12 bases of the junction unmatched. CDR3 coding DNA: TGTGCCAGTAGTAAACCGGGACAGGGTCCCCAGCAGCAGTACTTC. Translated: CASSKPGQGPQQQYF.

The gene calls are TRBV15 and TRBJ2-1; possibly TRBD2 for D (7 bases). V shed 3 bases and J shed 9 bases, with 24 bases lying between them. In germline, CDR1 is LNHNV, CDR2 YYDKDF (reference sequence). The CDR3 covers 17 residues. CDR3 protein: CATSRGSPGQKRGEQFF. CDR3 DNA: TGTGCCACCAGCAGGGGGAGTCCGGGACAAAAGCGGGGTGAGCAGTTCTTC.

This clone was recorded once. CDR3 DNA: TGTGCCAGCAGCTTAACTGTTGGACAGGGATCCCACGGGGAGCTGTTTTTT. Translation: CASSLTVGQGSHGELFF. The V gene is TRBV7-3, the J gene TRBJ2-2; 8 bases are shared with TRBD1. Losses at the gene ends were 0 bases for V and 7 bases for J; bases not matched to a gene: 10. The CDR3 spans 17 residues. From germline, CDR1 is SGHTA and CDR2 FQGTGA.

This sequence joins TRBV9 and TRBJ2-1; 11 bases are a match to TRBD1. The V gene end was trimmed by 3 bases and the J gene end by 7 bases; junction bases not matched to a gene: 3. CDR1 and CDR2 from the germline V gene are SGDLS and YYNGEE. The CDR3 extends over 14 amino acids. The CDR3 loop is CASSGTGGGNEQFF. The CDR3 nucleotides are TGTGCCAGCAGCGGGACAGGGGGCGGGAATGAGCAGTTCTTC.

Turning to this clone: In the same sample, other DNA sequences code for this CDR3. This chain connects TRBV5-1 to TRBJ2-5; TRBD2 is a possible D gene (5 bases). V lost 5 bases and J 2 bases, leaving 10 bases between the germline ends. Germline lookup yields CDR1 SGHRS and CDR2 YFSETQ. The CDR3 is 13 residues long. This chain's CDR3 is CASRAGGQETQYF. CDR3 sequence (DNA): TGCGCCAGCAGGGCGGGTGGTCAAGAGACCCAGTACTTC.

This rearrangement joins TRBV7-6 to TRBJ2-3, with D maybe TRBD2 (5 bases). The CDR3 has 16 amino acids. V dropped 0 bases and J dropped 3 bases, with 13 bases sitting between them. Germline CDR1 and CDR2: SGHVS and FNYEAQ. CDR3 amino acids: CASSLALGWRTDTQYF. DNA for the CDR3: TGTGCCAGCAGCTTAGCGCTCGGTTGGAGGACAGATACGCAGTATTTT. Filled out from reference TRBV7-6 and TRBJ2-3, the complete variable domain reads GAGVSQSPRYKVTKRGQDVALRCDPISGHVSLYWYRQALGQGPEFLTYFNYEAQQDKSGLPNDRFSAERPEGSISTLTIQRTEQRDSAMYRCASSLALGWRTDTQYFGPGTRLTVL.

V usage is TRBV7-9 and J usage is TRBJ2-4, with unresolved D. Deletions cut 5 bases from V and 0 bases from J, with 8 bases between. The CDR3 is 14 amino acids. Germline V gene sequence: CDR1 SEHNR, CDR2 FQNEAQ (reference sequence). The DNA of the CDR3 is TGTGCCAGCAGCCAGACACTAGCCAAAAACATTCAGTACTTC. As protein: CASSQTLAKNIQYF.

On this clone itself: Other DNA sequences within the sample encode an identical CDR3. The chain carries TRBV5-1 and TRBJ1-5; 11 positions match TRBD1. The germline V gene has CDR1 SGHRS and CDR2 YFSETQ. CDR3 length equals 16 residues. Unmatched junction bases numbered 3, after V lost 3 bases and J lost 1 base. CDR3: CASSSGTGGSNQPQHF. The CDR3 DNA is TGCGCCAGCAGCTCCGGGACAGGGGGAAGCAATCAGCCCCAGCATTTT.

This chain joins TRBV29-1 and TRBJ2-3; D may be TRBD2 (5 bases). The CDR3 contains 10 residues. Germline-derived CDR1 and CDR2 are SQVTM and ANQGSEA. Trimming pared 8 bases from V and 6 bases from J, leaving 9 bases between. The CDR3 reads CSSIADTQYF. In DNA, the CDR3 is TGCAGCTCGATAGCGGATACGCAGTATTTT.

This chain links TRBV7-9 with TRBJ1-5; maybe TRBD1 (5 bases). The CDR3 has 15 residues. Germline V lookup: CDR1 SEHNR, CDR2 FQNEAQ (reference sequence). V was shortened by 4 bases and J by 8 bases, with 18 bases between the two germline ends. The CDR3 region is CASSSVAGDPEPQHF. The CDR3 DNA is TGTGCCAGCAGCTCCGTGGCGGGGGACCCGGAGCCCCAGCATTTT.

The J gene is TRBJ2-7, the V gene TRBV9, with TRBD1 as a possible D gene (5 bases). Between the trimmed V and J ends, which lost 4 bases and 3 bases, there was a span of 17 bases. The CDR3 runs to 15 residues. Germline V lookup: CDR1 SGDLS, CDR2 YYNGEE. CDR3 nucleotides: TGTGCCAGCAGCCCTCGACAGATGTCCAACTACGAGCAGTACTTC. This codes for CASSPRQMSNYEQYF.